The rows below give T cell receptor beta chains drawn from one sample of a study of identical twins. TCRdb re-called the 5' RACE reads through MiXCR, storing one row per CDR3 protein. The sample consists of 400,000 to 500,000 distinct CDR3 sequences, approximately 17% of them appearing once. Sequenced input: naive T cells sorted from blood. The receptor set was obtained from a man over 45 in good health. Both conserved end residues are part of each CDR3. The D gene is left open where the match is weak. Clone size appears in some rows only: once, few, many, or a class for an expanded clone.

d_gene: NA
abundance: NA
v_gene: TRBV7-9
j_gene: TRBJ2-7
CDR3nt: TGTGCCAGCAGCACGGGCGGGCGGTACGAGCAGTACTTC
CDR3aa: CASSTGGRYEQYF

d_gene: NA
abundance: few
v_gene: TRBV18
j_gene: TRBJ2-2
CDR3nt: TGTGCCAGCTCACCAAAGGGACCCGGGGAGCTGTTTTTT
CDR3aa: CASSPKGPGELFF

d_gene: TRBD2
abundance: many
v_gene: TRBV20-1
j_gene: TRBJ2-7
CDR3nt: TGCAGTGCTAGTCCCCTTACTAGCGGGACCGTCTACGAGCAGTACTTC
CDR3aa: CSASPLTSGTVYEQYF

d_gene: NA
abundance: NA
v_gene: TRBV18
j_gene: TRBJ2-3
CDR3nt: TGTGCCAGCTCACCGTTAGCCAGACCTACAGATACGCAGTATTTT
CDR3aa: CASSPLARPTDTQYF

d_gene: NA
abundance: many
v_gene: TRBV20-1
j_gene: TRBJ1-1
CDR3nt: TGCAGTGCCGGGGGGCCGGGAACGAACACTGAAGCTTTCTTT
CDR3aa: CSAGGPGTNTEAFF

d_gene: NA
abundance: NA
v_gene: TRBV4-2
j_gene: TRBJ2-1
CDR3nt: TGTGCCAGCAGCCAAGATCGGGTGGGGGGCGACGATGAGCAGTTCTTC
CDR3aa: CASSQDRVGGDDEQFF

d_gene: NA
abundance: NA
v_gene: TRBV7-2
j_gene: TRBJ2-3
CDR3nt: TGTGCCAGCAGCTTAGGGGCTAGACCCACAGATACGCAGTATTTT
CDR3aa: CASSLGARPTDTQYF

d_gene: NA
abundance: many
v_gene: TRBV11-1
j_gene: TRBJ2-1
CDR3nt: TGTGCCAGCAGTAATACCCGACAGGGAGGATCCGGGAGTTCCTACAATGAGCAGTTCTTC
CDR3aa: CASSNTRQGGSGSSYNEQFF

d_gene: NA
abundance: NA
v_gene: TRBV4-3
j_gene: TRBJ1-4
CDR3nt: TGCGCCAGCAGCCAAGGTCGAGATTTAGGGGGACTGTTTTTT
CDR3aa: CASSQGRDLGGLFF

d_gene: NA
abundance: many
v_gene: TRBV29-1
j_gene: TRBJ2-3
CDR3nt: TGCAGCGTGCGGGACCCCACAGATACGCAGTATTTT
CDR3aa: CSVRDPTDTQYF

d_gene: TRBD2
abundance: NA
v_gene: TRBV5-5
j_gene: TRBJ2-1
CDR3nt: TGTGCCAGCAGCCGGACTAGCTGGTCCTACAATGAGCAGTTCTTC
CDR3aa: CASSRTSWSYNEQFF

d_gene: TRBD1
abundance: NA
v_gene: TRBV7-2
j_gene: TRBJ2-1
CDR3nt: TGTGCCAGCAGCTCCTGGACAGGCGGACCCCACAATGAGCAGTTCTTC
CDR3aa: CASSSWTGGPHNEQFF

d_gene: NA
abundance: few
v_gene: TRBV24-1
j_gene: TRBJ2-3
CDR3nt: TGTGCCACCAGTGATTTTGGGGGGGATACGCAGTATTTT
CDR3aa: CATSDFGGDTQYF

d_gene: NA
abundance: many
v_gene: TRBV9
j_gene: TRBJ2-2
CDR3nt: TGTGCCAGCAGCATAAGACGGGAAACCGGGGAGCTGTTTTTT
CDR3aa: CASSIRRETGELFF

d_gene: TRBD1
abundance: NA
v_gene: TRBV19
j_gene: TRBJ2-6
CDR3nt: TGTGCCAGTGAGACAGGGGCTGGGGCCAACGTCCTGACTTTC
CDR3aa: CASETGAGANVLTF

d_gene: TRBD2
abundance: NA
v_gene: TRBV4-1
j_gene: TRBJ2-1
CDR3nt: TGCGCCAGCAGCCAGGTCCTAGCGGGGACCTACAATGAGCAGTTCTTC
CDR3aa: CASSQVLAGTYNEQFF

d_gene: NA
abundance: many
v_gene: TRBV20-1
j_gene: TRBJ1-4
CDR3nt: TGCAGTGCCCCGCGCGGCGGGTCCGCAACTAATGAAAAACTGTTTTTT
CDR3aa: CSAPRGGSATNEKLFF

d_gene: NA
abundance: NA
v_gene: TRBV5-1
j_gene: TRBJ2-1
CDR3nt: TGCGCCAGCAGCTTGGAGTTAGCAGGTGAGCAGTTCTTC
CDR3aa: CASSLELAGEQFF

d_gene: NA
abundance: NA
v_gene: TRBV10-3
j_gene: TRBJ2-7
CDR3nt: TGTGCCATCAGTGAAACCTCAAGGGGTCCCTACGAGCAGTACTTC
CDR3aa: CAISETSRGPYEQYF

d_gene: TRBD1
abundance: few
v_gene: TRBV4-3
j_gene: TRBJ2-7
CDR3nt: TGCGCCAGCAGCCACGCCCTTGGCCAGGGGGCAAGCTACGAGCAGTACTTC
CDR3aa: CASSHALGQGASYEQYF

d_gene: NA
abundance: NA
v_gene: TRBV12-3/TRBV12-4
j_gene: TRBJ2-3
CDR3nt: TGTGCCAGCAGATATGGTCCGGAACGCACAGATACGCAGTATTTT
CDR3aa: CASRYGPERTDTQYF

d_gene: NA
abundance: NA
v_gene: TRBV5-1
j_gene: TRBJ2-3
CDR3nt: TGCGCCAGCAGCTTGGTAATTACGAGCGTTGGAGCAGATACGAAGTATTTT
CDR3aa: CASSLVITSVGADTKYF

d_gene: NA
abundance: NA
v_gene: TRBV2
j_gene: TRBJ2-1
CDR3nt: TGTGCCAGCAGTGAAGTGAGGGACGGTGAGCAGTTCTTC
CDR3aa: CASSEVRDGEQFF

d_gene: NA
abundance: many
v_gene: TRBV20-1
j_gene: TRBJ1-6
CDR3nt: TGCAGTGCTATTAACCCTGTCTCGCCAATTAATTCACCCCTCCACTTT
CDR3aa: CSAINPVSPINSPLHF

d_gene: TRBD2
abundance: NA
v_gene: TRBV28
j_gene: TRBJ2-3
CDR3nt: TGTGCCAGCAGATCTCCTAGCGGATCCACAGATACGCAGTATTTT
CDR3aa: CASRSPSGSTDTQYF

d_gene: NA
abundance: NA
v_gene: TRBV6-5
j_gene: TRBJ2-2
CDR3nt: TGTGCCAGCAGTTACTCGATAACCGGGGGTCCCGGGGAGCTGTTTTTT
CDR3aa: CASSYSITGGPGELFF

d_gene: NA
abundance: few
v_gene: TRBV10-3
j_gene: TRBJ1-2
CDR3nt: TGTGCCATCAGTGAGGGTGGCAGGGCCCACCTCTATGGCTACACCTTC
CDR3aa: CAISEGGRAHLYGYTF

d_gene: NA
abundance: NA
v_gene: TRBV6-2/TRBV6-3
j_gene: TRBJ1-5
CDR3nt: TGTGCCAGCAGAACAAACAGGGATAGCAATCAGCCCCAGCATTTT
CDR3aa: CASRTNRDSNQPQHF

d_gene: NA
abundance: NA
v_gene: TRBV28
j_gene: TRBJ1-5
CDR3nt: TGTGCCAGCAGTTTAAATAGGATGCCCCAGCATTTT
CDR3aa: CASSLNRMPQHF

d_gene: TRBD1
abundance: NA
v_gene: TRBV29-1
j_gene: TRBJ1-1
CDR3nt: TGCAGCGTTGGGTCCAAGCCAGGGGGCGCTTACACTGAAGCTTTCTTT
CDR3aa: CSVGSKPGGAYTEAFF

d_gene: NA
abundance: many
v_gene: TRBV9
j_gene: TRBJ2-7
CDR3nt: TGTGCCAGCAGCCGCCGACAGTCTGCTACTATGGGGGAGCAGTACTTC
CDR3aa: CASSRRQSATMGEQYF

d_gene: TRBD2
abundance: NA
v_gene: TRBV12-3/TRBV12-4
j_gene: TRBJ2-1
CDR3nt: TGTGCCAGCAGTCCTGTTCCGGGGGGGAGTATCTATGAGCAGTTCTTC
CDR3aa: CASSPVPGGSIYEQFF

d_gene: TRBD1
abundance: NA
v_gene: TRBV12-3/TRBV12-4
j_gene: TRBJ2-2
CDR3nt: TGTGCCAGCACCGGGACAGGCATTTGGCTGTTTTTT
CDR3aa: CASTGTGIWLFF

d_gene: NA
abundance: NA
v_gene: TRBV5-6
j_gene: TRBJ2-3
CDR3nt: TGTGCCAGCAGTTCTGCCAGCGGGTGGGGGACAGATACGCAGTATTTT
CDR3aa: CASSSASGWGTDTQYF

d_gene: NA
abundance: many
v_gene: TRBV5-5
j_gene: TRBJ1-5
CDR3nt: TGTGCCAGCAGCTTGGCCGTCTTTAATCAGCCCCAGCATTTT
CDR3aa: CASSLAVFNQPQHF

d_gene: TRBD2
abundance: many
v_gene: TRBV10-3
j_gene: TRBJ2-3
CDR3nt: TGTGCCATTACCACTAGCGTGAGCACAGATACGCAGTATTTT
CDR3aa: CAITTSVSTDTQYF

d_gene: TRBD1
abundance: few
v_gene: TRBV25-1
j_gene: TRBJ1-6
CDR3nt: TGTGCCAGCCAGGGACAGAATAATTCACCCCTCCACTTT
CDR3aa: CASQGQNNSPLHF

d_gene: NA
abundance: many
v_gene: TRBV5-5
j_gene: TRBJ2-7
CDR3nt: TGTGCCAGCAGCTTGGACGGGCAGGGATTTACCTACGAGCAGTACTTC
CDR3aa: CASSLDGQGFTYEQYF

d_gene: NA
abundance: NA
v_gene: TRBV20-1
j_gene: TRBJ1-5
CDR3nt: TGCAGTGCTAGAGGGTTGCTACATCAGCCCCAGCATTTT
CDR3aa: CSARGLLHQPQHF

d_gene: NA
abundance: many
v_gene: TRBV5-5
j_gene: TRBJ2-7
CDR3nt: TGTGCCAGCAGCTTGACAGAGTACGAGCAGTACTTC
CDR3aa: CASSLTEYEQYF

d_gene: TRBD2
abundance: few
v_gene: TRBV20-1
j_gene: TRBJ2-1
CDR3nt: TGCAGTGCTAGAGCTAATAGCGGGAGGGCCTGGAATGAGCAGTTCTTC
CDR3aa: CSARANSGRAWNEQFF

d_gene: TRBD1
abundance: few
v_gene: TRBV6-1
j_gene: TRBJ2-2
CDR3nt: TGTGCCAGCAGTGAATGGATCGGACAGGGGGCCGTCGGGGAGCTGTTTTTT
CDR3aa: CASSEWIGQGAVGELFF

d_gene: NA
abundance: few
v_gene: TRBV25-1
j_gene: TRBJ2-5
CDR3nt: TGTGCCAGCAGCCGGGACGGTGGGGGGACCCAGTACTTC
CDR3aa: CASSRDGGGTQYF

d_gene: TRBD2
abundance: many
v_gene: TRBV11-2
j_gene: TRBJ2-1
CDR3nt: TGTGCCAGCAGCTCCTTAGTTAGCGGGGGGGTCTCCTACAATGAGCAGTTCTTC
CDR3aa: CASSSLVSGGVSYNEQFF

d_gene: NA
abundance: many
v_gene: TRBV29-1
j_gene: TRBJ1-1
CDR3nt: TGCAGCGTTGAAGATCGAGGGTTGGGTGAAGCTTTCTTT
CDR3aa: CSVEDRGLGEAFF

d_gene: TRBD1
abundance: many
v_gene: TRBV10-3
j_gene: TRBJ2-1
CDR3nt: TGTGCCATCAGTAGGGACAGAAACAATGAGCAGTTCTTC
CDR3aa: CAISRDRNNEQFF

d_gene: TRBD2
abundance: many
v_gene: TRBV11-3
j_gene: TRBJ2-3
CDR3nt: TGTGCCAGCAGCTTAAAACTAGCGGGAGGACAAGATACGCAGTATTTT
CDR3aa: CASSLKLAGGQDTQYF

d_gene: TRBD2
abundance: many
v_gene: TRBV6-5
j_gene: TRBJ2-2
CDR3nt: TGTGCCAGCAGTTACTCTGGCGGGGGGCCCTGGGGCGGGGAGCTGTTTTTT
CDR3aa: CASSYSGGGPWGGELFF

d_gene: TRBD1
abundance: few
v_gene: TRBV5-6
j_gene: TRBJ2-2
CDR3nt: TGTGCCAGCAGCTTGATGGGACAGGGGTCGTTCACGAACACCGGGGAGCTGTTTTTT
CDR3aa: CASSLMGQGSFTNTGELFF

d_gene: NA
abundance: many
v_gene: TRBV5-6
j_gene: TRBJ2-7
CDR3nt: TGTGCCAGCAGCTTGGTGGGACAACTCTACGAGCAGTACTTC
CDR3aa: CASSLVGQLYEQYF

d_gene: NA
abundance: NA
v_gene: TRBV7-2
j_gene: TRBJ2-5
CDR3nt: TGTGCCAGCAGCACCCAGGGATTTAGGGAGACCCAGTACTTC
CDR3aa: CASSTQGFRETQYF

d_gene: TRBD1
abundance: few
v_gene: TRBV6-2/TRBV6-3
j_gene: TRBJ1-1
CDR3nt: TGTGCCAGCAGTTACGACAGGGTCCGGCGAGCGGTAAACACTGAAGCTTTCTTT
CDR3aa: CASSYDRVRRAVNTEAFF

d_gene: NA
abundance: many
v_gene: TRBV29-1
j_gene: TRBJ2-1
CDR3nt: TGCAGCGCCGACAGCTCCTACAATGAGCAGTTCTTC
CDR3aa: CSADSSYNEQFF

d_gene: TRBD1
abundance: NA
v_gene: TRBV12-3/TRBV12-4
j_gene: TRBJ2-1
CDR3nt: TGTGCCAGCAGTCCGGGGACAGGGAGGGGCTCCTACAATGAGCAGTTCTTC
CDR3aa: CASSPGTGRGSYNEQFF

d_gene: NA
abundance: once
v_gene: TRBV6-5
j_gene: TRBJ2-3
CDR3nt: TGTGCCAGCAGTTACTCGACACCGCGGGGGCTTAAGTTGGATACGCAGTATTTT
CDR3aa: CASSYSTPRGLKLDTQYF

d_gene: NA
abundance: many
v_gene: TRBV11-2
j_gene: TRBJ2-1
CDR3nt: TGTGCCAGCAGCCTGGGACCGGATAGCTACAATGAGCAGTTCTTC
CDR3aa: CASSLGPDSYNEQFF

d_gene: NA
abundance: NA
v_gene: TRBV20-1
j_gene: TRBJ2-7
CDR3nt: TGCAGTGCTAGGTTAGAGTGGAGTAGCCGGAGGTTCGAGCAGTACTTC
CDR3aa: CSARLEWSSRRFEQYF

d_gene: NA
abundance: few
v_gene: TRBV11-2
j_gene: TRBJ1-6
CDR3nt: TGTGCCAGCAGCAACCAAGGCTCACAGCGGTATTCACCCCTCCACTTT
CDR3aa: CASSNQGSQRYSPLHF

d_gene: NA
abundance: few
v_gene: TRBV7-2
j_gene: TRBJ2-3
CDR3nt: TGTGCCAGCAGCACTCGGACAGCTTACACAGATACGCAGTATTTT
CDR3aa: CASSTRTAYTDTQYF